This TCR beta chain comes out of a study of blood T cell repertoires in COVID-19. Germline-derived CDR1 and CDR2 are MGHRA and YSYEKL. Germline trimming cut 3 bases from V and 1 base from J; bases unmatched to any gene: 11. The CDR3 loop spans 18 amino acids. Everyone who took part was roughly 18 to 95 years old, and they came from 20 to 25 US areas. Assignments of participants to cohorts depended upon their own reported clinical history. This table comes from immunoSEQ multiplex PCR, and its TCRdb copy is limited to in-frame clones, with some not included. The sample gives some 150,000 clones, roughly 80% of which show up once; 5% to 6.5% is in the top ten.

This chain connects TRBV4-1 to TRBJ1-1; the match to TRBD1 covers 10 bases. The sequence was obtained from a woman in her forties or fifties who had recovered from COVID-19. The sequenced sample was PBMCs or T cells enriched from blood (not recorded which). The CDR3 region is CASSHGRGQGIRNTEAFF. For the CDR3, the DNA is TGCGCCAGCAGCCACGGCCGGGGACAGGGGATTAGGAACACTGAAGCTTTCTTT.